The 10 T cell receptor beta chains given below trace back to one sample, sequenced in a study of T cell responses to AZD1222 COVID-19 vaccine. Measured with immunoSEQ multiplex PCR; TCRdb has only the in-frame clones, and not every one. The sample has approximately 74,000 clones, about 84% seen once. The sequenced sample was peripheral blood, obtained on day 0 of AZD1222 vaccination. Receptors originate from an adult in good health.

The rearrangement joins TRBV6-5 to TRBJ1-2; D gene ambiguous. The CDR3 sequence is 14 residues long. Germline loops: CDR1 MNHEY, CDR2 SVGAGI. Trimming removed 3 bases at V and 4 bases at J, with 12 bases between. DNA for the CDR3: TGTGCCAGCAGTTATGTCAGCCACGGCTATGGCTACACCTTC. Its protein is CASSYVSHGYGYTF.

This sequence joins TRBV2 and TRBJ1-5; TRBD1 is a possible D gene (6 bases). The CDR3 length is 16 residues. The V end was cut by 5 bases, the J end by 0 bases, with 14 bases between. The germline CDR1 and CDR2 sequences are SNHLY and FYNNEI. The CDR3: CASSLTGTYSNQPQHF. The DNA of the CDR3 is TGTGCCAGCAGTTTGACAGGTACCTATAGCAATCAGCCCCAGCATTTT.

The J gene is TRBJ1-2, the V gene TRBV4-3; 8 nucleotides agree with TRBD1. V lost 4 bases, J lost 7 bases, and 17 bases stayed unmatched. CDR3 size: 17 residues. Germline V CDR1 and CDR2: LGHNA, YSLEER. The CDR3 DNA follows: TGCGCCAGCAGCCCGAATCATCACCCGGCAGGGGGCGGTGGCTACACCTTC. It yields the protein CASSPNHHPAGGGGYTF.

This clone was seen a single time. The chain carries TRBV14 and TRBJ1-2; D unresolved. This CDR3 has 15 amino acids. The germline gives CDR1 SGHDN, CDR2 FVKESK. Trimming removed 4 bases at V and 6 bases at J, with 18 bases between. DNA of the CDR3: TGTGCCAGCAGCCCCCTTCCGGGAGGCGTACATGGCTACACCTTC. It yields the protein CASSPLPGGVHGYTF.

This sequence joins TRBV6-5 and TRBJ2-1; 13 bases align to TRBD2. In germline, CDR1 is MNHEY, CDR2 SVGAGI. The V segment lost 5 bases and the J segment 8 bases; nucleotides outside the gene matches: 6. CDR3 length: 15 residues. The CDR3 spells CASSILAGGGYEQFF. CDR3 sequence (DNA): TGTGCCAGCAGTATACTAGCGGGGGGGGGCTATGAGCAGTTCTTC.

This chain joins TRBV6-5 and TRBJ2-3, with 10 bases lining up with TRBD2. The trim removed 7 bases at V and 1 base at J, leaving 2 bases unmatched. The CDR3 is 14 amino acids. Germline V gene data show CDR1 as MNHEY and CDR2 as SVGAGI. The CDR3 sequence is CASKTSGGTDTQYF. CDR3 coding DNA: TGTGCCAGCAAAACTAGCGGGGGCACAGATACGCAGTATTTT.

The V gene is TRBV3-1 (or the pseudogene TRBV3-2), the J gene TRBJ1-2; D ambiguous. There are 13 residues in the CDR3. The V end was cut by 0 bases, the J end by 4 bases, with 6 bases between. Germline CDR1 LGHDT, CDR2 YNNKEL (reference sequence). As DNA, the CDR3 is TGTGCCAGCAGCCAAGAAATCCTCTATGGCTACACCTTC. Translating it yields CASSQEILYGYTF.

The chain recombines TRBV6-2 or TRBV6-3 with TRBJ1-5, with no clear D. V was cut by 2 bases and J by 2 bases, with 7 bases left in between. From germline, CDR1 is MNHEY and CDR2 SVGEGT. CDR3 length equals 14 residues. The CDR3 reads CASSYGGRNQPQHF. In nucleotides, the CDR3 is TGTGCCAGCAGTTACGGCGGACGCAATCAGCCCCAGCATTTT.

DNA for the CDR3: TGCGCCAGCAGCTTGGATGGTTGGCAGGGAAACACCATATATTTT. Translation: CASSLDGWQGNTIYF. The gene calls are TRBV5-1 and TRBJ1-3; D ambiguous. V was trimmed by 0 bases and J by 4 bases, leaving 11 bases between them. In germline, CDR1 is SGHRS, CDR2 YFSETQ. The CDR3 totals 15 residues. Looking up the rest from reference TRBV5-1 and TRBJ1-3 gives the full variable domain: KAGVTQTPRYLIKTRGQQVTLSCSPISGHRSVSWYQQTPGQGLQFLFEYFSETQRNKGNFPGRFSGRQFSNSRSEMNVSTLELGDSALYLCASSLDGWQGNTIYFGEGSWLTVV.

The chain carries TRBV4-1 and TRBJ1-6; unclear D gene. Trimming cost V 2 bases and J 9 bases, with 8 bases left between them. The CDR3 is 13 amino acids. Per the germline V gene, CDR1 is MGHRA and CDR2 is YSYEKL. CDR3 nucleotide sequence: TGCGCCAGCAGCCAACCCCCCCGTTCACCCCTCCACTTT. Residues: CASSQPPRSPLHF.